This entry lists 25 T cell receptor beta chains sequenced from one sample in a study of blood T cell repertoires in COVID-19. Libraries were prepared by immunoSEQ multiplex PCR; TCRdb keeps only in-frame clonotypes and omits some of them. The table shows nearly 350,000 clones, with 87% occurring only once. Sequencing input: peripheral blood. The receptors originated from a woman between 50 and 59 years old with COVID-19, enrolled during active disease.

The chain is built from TRBV5-4 and TRBJ2-5; weak D call: TRBD1 (5 bases). This CDR3 has 14 amino acids. The germline V and J ends were trimmed by 4 bases and 1 base, with 11 bases remaining between them. Germline lookup yields CDR1 SGHNT and CDR2 YYREEE (reference sequence). The CDR3: CASSPVDIQETQYF. The CDR3 nucleotides read TGTGCCAGCAGCCCAGTGGACATCCAAGAGACCCAGTACTTC.

The V and J genes are TRBV27 and TRBJ2-7, with TRBD1 matching over 8 bases. CDR3 length: 16 residues. V shed 5 bases, J shed 1 base, and the junction held 10 bases outside the gene matches. Looked up from germline, CDR1 is MNHEY and CDR2 is SMNVEV (reference sequence). CDR3 DNA sequence: TGTGCCAGCAGTATGGGTACAGGGGGTGGGTCCTACGAGCAGTACTTC. Protein sequence: CASSMGTGGGSYEQYF.

The V and J genes are TRBV6-4 and TRBJ2-1, with TRBD2 matching over 9 bases. Germline-derived CDR1 and CDR2 are MRHNA and SNTAGT. CDR3 length equals 15 residues. The trim removed 5 bases at V and 4 bases at J, leaving 6 bases unmatched. The CDR3 reads CASSPLAGKYNEQFF. The CDR3 DNA is TGTGCCAGCAGTCCCCTAGCGGGAAAATACAATGAGCAGTTCTTC.

The chain is built from TRBV10-3 and TRBJ2-1; TRBD2 aligns across 11 bases. The germline gives CDR1 ENHRY, CDR2 SYGVKD. V shed 8 bases, J shed 8 bases, and the junction held 5 bases outside the gene matches. This CDR3 is 13 amino acids long. Here the CDR3 reads CAIGLAGGDEQFF. In DNA, the CDR3 is TGTGCCATCGGACTAGCGGGTGGCGATGAGCAGTTCTTC.

The CDR3 is CASSHGGSGSETQYF. The CDR3 DNA follows: TGCGCCAGCAGCCATGGTGGTAGCGGGAGTGAGACCCAGTACTTC. This chain links TRBV5-1 with TRBJ2-5; 9 nucleotides line up with TRBD2. J gave up 5 bases and V 4 bases, and 9 bases lay outside the gene matches. The length of the CDR3 is 15 residues. Germline assignment: CDR1 SGHRS and CDR2 YFSETQ.

The V gene is TRBV6-6, the J gene TRBJ2-3; D not certain. The CDR3 has 12 amino acids. The germline CDR1 and CDR2 sequences are MNHNY and SVGAGI (reference sequence). V lost 6 bases and J 6 bases, leaving 10 bases between the germline ends. CDR3 DNA sequence: TGTGCCAGCAGCCCGTTCGCGGATACGCAGTATTTT. It yields the protein CASSPFADTQYF.

The chain has TRBV19 and TRBJ1-1; D is unclear. Trimming shortened V by 1 base and J by 3 bases, and 6 bases separated the two germline ends. This CDR3 spans 13 amino acids. The germline CDR1 and CDR2 sequences are LNHDA and SQIVND (reference sequence). The CDR3 region has the DNA TGTGCCAGTAGTATAGCGGTGGACACTGAAGCTTTCTTT. Residues: CASSIAVDTEAFF.

This chain joins TRBV30 and TRBJ1-6, with no clear D. Trimming removed 3 bases at V and 5 bases at J, with 5 bases between. The CDR3 sequence is 12 residues long. Germline V CDR1 and CDR2: GTSNPN, SVGIG (reference sequence). The CDR3 loop is CAWRRDNSPLHF. As DNA, the CDR3 is TGTGCCTGGAGGCGGGATAATTCACCCCTCCACTTT.

The rearrangement links TRBV30 to TRBJ1-1; TRBD1 matches 7 bases. With 0 bases clipped from V and 14 bases from J, the junction kept 9 bases outside the gene matches. From germline, CDR1 is GTSNPN and CDR2 SVGIG (reference sequence). The CDR3 runs 12 residues. CDR3 sequence: CAWSVAGGKEFF. The CDR3 coding sequence is TGTGCCTGGAGTGTGGCAGGGGGTAAGGAGTTCTTT.

The chain links TRBV4-1 to TRBJ2-5; possibly TRBD1 for D (6 bases). The germline gives CDR1 MGHRA, CDR2 YSYEKL. V lost 2 bases and J 1 base, leaving 8 bases between the germline ends. The CDR3 runs 14 residues. The CDR3 nucleotides read TGCGCCAGCAGCCAAAGGGACATCCAAGAGACCCAGTACTTC. Translation gives CASSQRDIQETQYF.

The chain combines TRBV5-8 with TRBJ2-7; D unresolved. The CDR3 is made up of 12 amino acids. V gave up 1 base and J gave up 6 bases, with 8 bases separating them. Germline V gene data show CDR1 as SGHTS and CDR2 as YDEGEE. The CDR3 loop is CASSLNAIEQYF. DNA for the CDR3: TGTGCCAGCAGCTTGAATGCGATCGAGCAGTACTTC.

The rearrangement uses TRBV7-8 and TRBJ2-1; 8 bases line up with TRBD1. Germline trimming cut 3 bases from V and 9 bases from J; bases unmatched to any gene: 10. Germline assignment: CDR1 SGHVS and CDR2 FQNEAQ. The CDR3 is 15 residues long. This CDR3 is CASSLALGQGSEQFF. The CDR3 DNA reads as TGTGCCAGCAGCTTGGCCCTTGGACAGGGTAGTGAGCAGTTCTTC.

The V call is TRBV9, the J call TRBJ2-7, with TRBD1 identical over 11 bases. Germline CDR1 and CDR2: SGDLS and YYNGEE. This CDR3 region has 15 residues. Trimming removed 3 bases from V and 3 bases from J; junction bases left unmatched: 5. The CDR3: CASSAPGTGGYEQYF. The CDR3 DNA reads as TGTGCCAGCAGCGCGCCAGGGACAGGGGGCTACGAGCAGTACTTC.

The chain recombines TRBV19 with TRBJ2-1; 9 bases are a match to TRBD1. From germline, CDR1 is LNHDA and CDR2 SQIVND (reference sequence). V lost 1 base to trimming and J lost 2 bases; unmatched junction nucleotides: 6. The CDR3 consists of 17 residues. CDR3 protein: CASSIGATGGAYNEQFF. DNA for the CDR3: TGTGCCAGTAGTATAGGCGCGACAGGGGGGGCCTACAATGAGCAGTTCTTC.

V is TRBV14 and J is TRBJ2-2; 9 nucleotides align to TRBD2. The CDR3 consists of 15 residues. CDR1 is SGHDN and CDR2 is FVKESK in the germline V gene. J lost 3 bases, V lost 1 base, and 0 bases had no gene match. The CDR3: CASSQVAGDTGELFF. For the CDR3, the DNA is TGTGCCAGCAGCCAAGTAGCGGGAGACACCGGGGAGCTGTTTTTT.

J is TRBJ2-6 and V is TRBV5-4; the match to TRBD1 covers 9 bases. J was trimmed by 5 bases and V by 3 bases; bases with no gene match: 3. The CDR3 totals 15 residues. CDR1 and CDR2 from the germline V gene are SGHNT and YYREEE (reference sequence). CDR3 amino acids: CASSSDRGWANVLTF. The CDR3 region has the DNA TGTGCCAGCAGCTCCGACAGGGGGTGGGCCAACGTCCTGACTTTC.

CDR3 bases: TGTGCCACCAGAGACAGGCACTCGGACGAGCAGTACTTC. It specifies CATRDRHSDEQYF. The rearrangement uses TRBV15 and TRBJ2-7, with D tentatively TRBD1 (6 bases). This CDR3 is built from 13 residues. CDR1 is LNHNV, CDR2 YYDKDF, per germline (reference sequence). The V gene lost 6 bases and the J gene lost 5 bases, with 14 bases spanning the gap. The complete variable domain, with remaining parts taken from reference TRBV15 and TRBJ2-7, reads DAMVIQNPRYQVTQFGKPVTLSCSQTLNHNVMYWYQQKSSQAPKLLFHYYDKDFNNEADTPDNFQSRRPNTSFCFLDIRSPGLGDTAMYLCATRDRHSDEQYFGPGTRLTVT.

The chain employs TRBV18 and TRBJ2-3, with D maybe TRBD1 (5 bases). Trimming pared 3 bases from V and 2 bases from J, leaving 9 bases between. Germline CDR1 and CDR2: KGHSH and LQKENI. This CDR3 comprises 14 residues. The CDR3 protein is CASSPRVNTDTQYF. Here the CDR3 DNA reads TGTGCCAGCTCACCCAGGGTGAACACAGATACGCAGTATTTT. Full variable domain (missing parts from reference TRBV18 and TRBJ2-3): NAGVMQNPRHLVRRRGQEARLRCSPMKGHSHVYWYRQLPEEGLKFMVYLQKENIIDESGMPKERFSAEFPKEGPSILRIQQVVRGDSAAYFCASSPRVNTDTQYFGPGTRLTVL.

This chain connects TRBV6-5 to TRBJ2-4; 7 bases map to TRBD1. The CDR3 extends over 14 amino acids. Germline-derived CDR1 and CDR2 are MNHEY and SVGAGI. V shed 2 bases and J 4 bases; nucleotides not matched to a gene: 2. The CDR3 DNA sequence: TGTGCCAGCAGTTACACGGGACAGAAAAACATTCAGTACTTC. This encodes CASSYTGQKNIQYF.

The gene calls are TRBV5-4 and TRBJ2-7, with 7 bases matching TRBD2. CDR3 length equals 14 residues. The V gene's germline CDR1 is SGHNT and CDR2 YYREEE (reference sequence). V shed 5 bases and J 2 bases; nucleotides not matched to a gene: 7. This CDR3 is CASSYVGGTYEQYF. CDR3 in DNA: TGTGCCAGCAGTTACGTGGGAGGGACCTACGAGCAGTACTTC. Looking up the rest from reference TRBV5-4 and TRBJ2-7 gives the full variable domain: ETGVTQSPTHLIKTRGQQVTLRCSSQSGHNTVSWYQQALGQGPQFIFQYYREEENGRGNFPPRFSGLQFPNYSSELNVNALELDDSALYLCASSYVGGTYEQYFGPGTRLTVT.

J is TRBJ2-3 and V is TRBV7-9, with 13 bases aligning to TRBD2. This CDR3 contains 15 residues. Germline V CDR1 and CDR2: SEHNR, FQNEAQ (reference sequence). Trimming removed 6 bases from V and 3 bases from J; junction bases left unmatched: 3. CDR3 sequence (DNA): TGTGCCAGCAGACTAGCGGGAGGGGCGACAGATACGCAGTATTTT. Its protein product is CASRLAGGATDTQYF.

The chain is built from TRBV7-2 and TRBJ1-5; D gene unclear. This CDR3 has 15 residues. Germline CDR1 and CDR2: SGHTA and FQGNSA. V lost 3 bases, J lost 0 bases, and 9 bases lay in between. The CDR3 here is CASSFGRYSNQPQHF. For the CDR3, the DNA is TGTGCCAGCAGCTTCGGCAGGTATAGCAATCAGCCCCAGCATTTT. Using reference TRBV7-2 and TRBJ1-5 for the parts outside the CDR3, the full variable domain is GAGVSQSPSNKVTEKGKDVELRCDPISGHTALYWYRQSLGQGLEFLIYFQGNSAPDKSGLPSDRFSAERTGGSVSTLTIQRTQQEDSAVYLCASSFGRYSNQPQHFGDGTRLSIL.

This clone came up a few times. The gene calls are TRBV18 and TRBJ1-2, with D perhaps TRBD1 (5 bases). Trimming cost V 3 bases and J 6 bases, with 14 bases left between them. CDR1 KGHSH and CDR2 LQKENI come from the germline V gene. The CDR3 sequence is 14 residues long. CDR3 sequence (DNA): TGTGCCAGCTCACCGGACATTACGAGCGATGGCTACACCTTC. Its translation is CASSPDITSDGYTF.

This clone was seen a single time. The chain links TRBV9 to TRBJ2-7, with D possibly being TRBD1 (5 bases). Germline CDR1 and CDR2: SGDLS and YYNGEE. The CDR3 has 14 residues. The V gene lost 3 bases and the J gene lost 1 base, with 11 bases spanning the gap. This CDR3 is CASSARTYSYEQYF. The DNA for the CDR3 is TGTGCCAGCAGCGCACGGACATATTCCTACGAGCAGTACTTC.

The chain combines TRBV5-6 with TRBJ1-6; D possibly corresponds to TRBD1 (6 bases). The CDR3 loop spans 16 amino acids. The germline CDR1 and CDR2 sequences are SGHDT and YYEEEE. V was trimmed by 4 bases and J by 0 bases, leaving 11 bases between them. CDR3 region: CASSDGTSSYNSPLHF. The CDR3 nucleotides read TGTGCCAGCAGCGATGGGACAAGCTCCTATAATTCACCCCTCCACTTT.